The present T cell receptor beta chain was sequenced within a study of vaccination and CD4 T cells after COVID-19. Study at large: Taking of post-vaccine samples occurred a median about 70 days after dose two (range 14 to 241).

Cultured CD4+ T cell DNA underwent sequencing with the Oncomine TCR Beta short-read assay. One entry per CDR3 protein, called by TCRdb with MiXCR from the PCR reads. The sample records 19,000 or so distinct CDR3 sequences, more than 45% being singletons. This clonotype has a handful of counts. Its antigen is not identified. From germline, CDR1 is MNHNS and CDR2 SASEGT. Trimming took off 1 base at V and 8 bases at J, with 17 bases between the two ends. The CDR3 extends over 15 amino acids. Treatment here: roughly 10-day PBMC culture with coronavirus spike peptide pools or control peptides (ViraFEST assay). ViraFEST grew antigen-specific T cells using peptide pools, then sequenced TCRs. Negative selection recovered the CD4+ T cells once they had spent approximately eleven days in culture.

The TCR sequence derives from a human donor who had recovered from COVID-19. The source material was CD4+ T cells from blood, cultured in vitro, sampled after SARS-CoV-2 vaccination. The chain uses TRBV6-1 and TRBJ1-2; possible D gene TRBD1, 5 bases. This CDR3 is CASSEGGRRVAGYTF. The CDR3 DNA follows: TGTGCCAGCAGTGAAGGGGGACGCCGGGTGGCCGGCTACACCTTC.